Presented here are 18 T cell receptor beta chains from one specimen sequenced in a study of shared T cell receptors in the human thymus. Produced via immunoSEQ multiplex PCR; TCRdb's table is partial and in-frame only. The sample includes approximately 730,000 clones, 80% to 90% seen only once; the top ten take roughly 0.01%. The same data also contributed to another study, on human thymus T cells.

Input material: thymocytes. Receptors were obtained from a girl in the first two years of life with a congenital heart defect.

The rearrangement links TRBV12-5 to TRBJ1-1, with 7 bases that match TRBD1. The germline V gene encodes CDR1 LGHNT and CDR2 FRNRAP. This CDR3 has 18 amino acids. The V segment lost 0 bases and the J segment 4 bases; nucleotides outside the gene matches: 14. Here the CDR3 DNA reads TGTGCTAGTGGTTTGGTCGATGACGACAGGGTAGGAAGCACTGAAGCTTTCTTT. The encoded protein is CASGLVDDDRVGSTEAFF.

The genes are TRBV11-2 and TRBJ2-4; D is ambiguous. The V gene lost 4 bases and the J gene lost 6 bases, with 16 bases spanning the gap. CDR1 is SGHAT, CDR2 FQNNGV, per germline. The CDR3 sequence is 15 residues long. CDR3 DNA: TGTGCCAGCAGCTACCCCGGGTACCGTATAAACATTCAGTACTTC. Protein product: CASSYPGYRINIQYF.

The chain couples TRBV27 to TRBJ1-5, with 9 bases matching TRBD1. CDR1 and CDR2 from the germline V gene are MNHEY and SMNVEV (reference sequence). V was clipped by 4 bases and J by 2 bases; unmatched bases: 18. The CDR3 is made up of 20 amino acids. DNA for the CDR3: TGTGCCAGCAGTTCATCTCCACAGCCTTGGACAGGGGTCCGCAATCAGCCCCAGCATTTT. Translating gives CASSSSPQPWTGVRNQPQHF.

CDR3 region: CASSYQTYPRGDQPQHF. The CDR3 nucleotides are TGTGCCAGCAGCTACCAAACCTATCCCAGGGGAGATCAGCCCCAGCATTTT. V and J are TRBV5-6 and TRBJ1-5; weak D call: TRBD1 (6 bases). CDR1 is SGHDT, CDR2 YYEEEE, per germline. The CDR3 consists of 17 residues. V lost 3 bases and J lost 5, with 21 bases in between.

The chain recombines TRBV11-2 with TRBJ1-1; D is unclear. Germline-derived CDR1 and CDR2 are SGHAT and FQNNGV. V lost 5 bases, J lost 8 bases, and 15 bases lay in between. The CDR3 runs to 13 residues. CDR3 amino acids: CASSTPSGVEAFF. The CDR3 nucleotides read TGTGCCAGCAGCACCCCGAGCGGGGTGGAAGCTTTCTTT. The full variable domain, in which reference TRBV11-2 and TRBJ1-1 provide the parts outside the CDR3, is EAGVAQSPRYKIIEKRQSVAFWCNPISGHATLYWYQQILGQGPKLLIQFQNNGVVDDSQLPKDRFSAERLKGVDSTLKIQPAKLEDSAVYLCASSTPSGVEAFFGQGTRLTVV.

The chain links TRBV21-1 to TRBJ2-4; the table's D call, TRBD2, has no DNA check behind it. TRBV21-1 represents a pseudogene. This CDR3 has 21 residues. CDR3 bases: TGTGCCAGCAGCACACCCGGGGTAGCGGGGGGGGTTCCCAAGGGGAAAAACATTCAGTACTTC. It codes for CASSTPGVAGGVPKGKNIQYF.

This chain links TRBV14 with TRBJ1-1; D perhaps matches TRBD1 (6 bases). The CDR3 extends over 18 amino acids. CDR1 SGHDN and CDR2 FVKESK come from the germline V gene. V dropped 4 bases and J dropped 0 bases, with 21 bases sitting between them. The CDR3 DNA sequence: TGTGCCAGCAGCCCATACAACAGGGAGACGGATGTGAACACTGAAGCTTTCTTT. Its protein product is CASSPYNRETDVNTEAFF.

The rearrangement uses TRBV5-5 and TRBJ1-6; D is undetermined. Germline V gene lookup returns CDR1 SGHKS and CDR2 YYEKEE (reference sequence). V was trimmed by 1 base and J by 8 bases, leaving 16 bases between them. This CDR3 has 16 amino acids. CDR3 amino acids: CASSLSAGVRDSPLHF. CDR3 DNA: TGTGCCAGCAGCTTGTCCGCCGGGGTACGCGATTCACCCCTCCACTTT. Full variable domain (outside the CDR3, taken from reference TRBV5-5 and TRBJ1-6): DAGVTQSPTHLIKTRGQQVTLRCSPISGHKSVSWYQQVLGQGPQFIFQYYEKEERGRGNFPDRFSARQFPNYSSELNVNALLLGDSALYLCASSLSAGVRDSPLHFGNGTRLTVT.

The CDR3 coding sequence is TGCAGTGCTGAGACATCGGGCTACACCTTC. Translation gives CSAETSGYTF. The chain has TRBV20-1 and TRBJ1-2, with no clear D. The CDR3 is 10 residues long. Trimming removed 5 bases from V and 8 bases from J, with 9 bases in between. Germline V gene data show CDR1 as DFQATT and CDR2 as SNEGSKA (reference sequence).

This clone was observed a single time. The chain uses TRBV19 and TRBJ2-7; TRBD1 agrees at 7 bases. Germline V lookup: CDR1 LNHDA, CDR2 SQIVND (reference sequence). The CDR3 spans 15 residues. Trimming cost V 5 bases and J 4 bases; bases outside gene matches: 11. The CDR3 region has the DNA TGTGCCAGTAGTGACAATCCTACAGGGGAGTACGAGCAGTACTTC. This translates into CASSDNPTGEYEQYF.

DNA for the CDR3: TGTGCCAGCAGTAACGACCCAGGGGATGATAATTACAATGAGCAGTTCTTC. Its translation: CASSNDPGDDNYNEQFF. The chain joins TRBV28 to TRBJ2-1; D might be TRBD1 (6 bases). The germline V gene encodes CDR1 MDHEN and CDR2 SYDVKM. Trimming left V 5 bases short and J 4 bases short, with 21 bases between. There are 17 residues in the CDR3.

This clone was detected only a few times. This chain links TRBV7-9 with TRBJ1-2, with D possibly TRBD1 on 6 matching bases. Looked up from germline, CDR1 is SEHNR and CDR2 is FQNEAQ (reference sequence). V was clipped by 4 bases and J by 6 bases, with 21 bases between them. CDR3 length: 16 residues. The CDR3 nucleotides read TGTGCCAGCAGCTGTACAGGGTGTAAGGGGCTTGATGGCTACACCTTC. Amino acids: CASSCTGCKGLDGYTF.

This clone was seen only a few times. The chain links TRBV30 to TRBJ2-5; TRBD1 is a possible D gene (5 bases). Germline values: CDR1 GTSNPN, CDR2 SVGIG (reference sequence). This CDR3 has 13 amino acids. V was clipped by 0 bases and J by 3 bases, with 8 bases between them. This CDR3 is CAWSVAGKETQYF. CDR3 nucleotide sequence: TGTGCCTGGAGTGTTGCAGGGAAAGAGACCCAGTACTTC.

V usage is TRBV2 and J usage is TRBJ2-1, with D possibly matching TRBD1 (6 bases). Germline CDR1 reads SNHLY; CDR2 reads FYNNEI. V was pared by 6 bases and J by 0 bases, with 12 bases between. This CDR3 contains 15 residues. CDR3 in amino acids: CASSTTGPSYNEQFF. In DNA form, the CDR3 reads TGTGCCAGCAGCACGACAGGACCCTCCTACAATGAGCAGTTCTTC.

CDR3 loop: CASSKGQCGDNQPQHF. In nucleotides, the CDR3 is TGTGCCAGCAGCAAAGGACAGTGTGGGGATAATCAGCCCCAGCATTTT. The chain links TRBV5-4 to TRBJ1-5; D may be TRBD1 (6 bases). The V and J ends lost 4 bases and 4 bases respectively, with 18 bases between them. The CDR3 is 16 amino acids. CDR1 and CDR2 (germline): SGHNT, YYREEE (reference sequence).

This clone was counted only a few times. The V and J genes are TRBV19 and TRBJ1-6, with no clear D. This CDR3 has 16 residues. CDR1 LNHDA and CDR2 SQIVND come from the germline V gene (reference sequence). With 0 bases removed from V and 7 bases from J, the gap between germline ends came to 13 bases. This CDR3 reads CASSIDSSGGNSPLHF. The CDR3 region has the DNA TGTGCCAGTAGTATAGATTCGTCAGGAGGAAATTCACCCCTCCACTTT.

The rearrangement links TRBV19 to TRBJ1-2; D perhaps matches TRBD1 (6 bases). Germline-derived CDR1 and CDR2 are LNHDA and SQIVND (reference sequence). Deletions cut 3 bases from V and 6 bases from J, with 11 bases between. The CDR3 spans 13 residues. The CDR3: CASSIWTANGYTF. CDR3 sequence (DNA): TGTGCCAGTAGTATCTGGACAGCCAATGGCTACACCTTC.

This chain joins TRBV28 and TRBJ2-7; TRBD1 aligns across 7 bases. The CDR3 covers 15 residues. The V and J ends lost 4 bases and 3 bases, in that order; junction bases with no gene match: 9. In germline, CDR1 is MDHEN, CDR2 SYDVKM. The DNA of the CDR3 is TGTGCCAGCAGTTACGGGGACAGCCTCAACTACGAGCAGTACTTC. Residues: CASSYGDSLNYEQYF.